This passage covers 8 T cell receptor beta chains from one sample sequenced in a study of shared clonotypes between healthy human individuals. Method: immunoSEQ multiplex PCR; TCRdb's copy keeps in-frame clones and lacks some. The table records under 2,000,000 clones, approximately 94% of them present only once. Terminally differentiated effector memory CD45RA+ cells were excluded by CCR7 positive selection of CD45RO-negative cells. What was sequenced was naive CD8+ T cells sorted from blood. Source of these receptors: a man aged 18 to 29 in good health.

Concerning this clone itself: The sample has other DNA sequences that encode this CDR3 too. The rearrangement joins TRBV7-9 to TRBJ2-7, with 10 positions matching TRBD1. V was clipped by 4 bases and J by 3 bases; unmatched bases: 6. CDR3 size: 15 residues. CDR1 SEHNR and CDR2 FQNEAQ come from the germline V gene (reference sequence). In DNA form, the CDR3 reads TGTGCCAGCAGCTCGGGACAGGGGATCTTCTACGAGCAGTACTTC. Its translation: CASSSGQGIFYEQYF. Using reference TRBV7-9 and TRBJ2-7 for the parts outside the CDR3, the full variable domain is DTGVSQNPRHKITKRGQNVTFRCDPISEHNRLYWYRQTLGQGPEFLTYFQNEAQLEKSRLLSDRFSAERPKGSFSTLEIQRTEQGDSAMYLCASSSGQGIFYEQYFGPGTRLTVT.

The genes are TRBV15 and TRBJ2-3, with unresolved D. The germline CDR1 and CDR2 sequences are LNHNV and YYDKDF (reference sequence). The CDR3 length is 16 residues. Trimming removed 1 base from V and 0 bases from J, with 11 bases in between. CDR3: CATSRVLRPSTDTQYF. CDR3 in DNA: TGTGCCACCAGCAGAGTCTTGAGACCTAGCACAGATACGCAGTATTTT.

V and J are TRBV30 and TRBJ1-5, with D perhaps TRBD1 (6 bases). Trimming stripped 1 base from V and 0 bases from J, with 10 bases between. CDR3 size: 15 residues. Germline V gene data show CDR1 as GTSNPN and CDR2 as SVGIG (reference sequence). CDR3 sequence (DNA): TGTGCCTGGAGTGACGGGACAACTAGCAATCAGCCCCAGCATTTT. It codes for CAWSDGTTSNQPQHF.

CDR3 protein: CAWSVLLASDKLANYGYTF. CDR3 coding DNA: TGTGCCTGGAGTGTACTGTTGGCCTCTGATAAGTTAGCTAACTATGGCTACACCTTC. The chain is built from TRBV30 and TRBJ1-2; D remains unclear. The CDR3 is made up of 19 amino acids. V lost 0 bases to trimming and J lost 0 bases, with 23 bases between them. CDR1 and CDR2 (germline): GTSNPN, SVGIG (reference sequence).

The chain has TRBV7-9 and TRBJ2-2, with D perhaps matching TRBD2 (6 bases). This CDR3 has 15 amino acids. Trimming stripped 5 bases from V and 3 bases from J, with 13 bases between. Germline CDR1 and CDR2: SEHNR and FQNEAQ (reference sequence). CDR3 protein: CASSTRDSDTGELFF. CDR3 sequence (DNA): TGTGCCAGCAGCACCCGGGACTCTGACACCGGGGAGCTGTTTTTT.

The chain joins TRBV29-1 to TRBJ2-7; D remains ambiguous. The CDR3 is made up of 13 amino acids. The germline gives CDR1 SQVTM, CDR2 ANQGSEA. V was pared by 4 bases and J by 0 bases, with 10 bases between. CDR3 sequence reads: CSVGWANSYEQYF. The CDR3 region has the DNA TGCAGCGTTGGTTGGGCAAACTCCTACGAGCAGTACTTC.

This chain uses TRBV5-1 with TRBJ2-7; 9 bases match TRBD2. The CDR3 has 17 amino acids. The V and J ends lost 4 bases and 3 bases, in that order; junction bases with no gene match: 14. The germline V gene encodes CDR1 SGHRS and CDR2 YFSETQ. CDR3 in DNA: TGCGCCAGCAGCCTCCCGGTAGGGCTAGCGGGAAACTACGAGCAGTACTTC. This translates into CASSLPVGLAGNYEQYF. Full variable domain (rest looked up from reference TRBV5-1 and TRBJ2-7): KAGVTQTPRYLIKTRGQQVTLSCSPISGHRSVSWYQQTPGQGLQFLFEYFSETQRNKGNFPGRFSGRQFSNSRSEMNVSTLELGDSALYLCASSLPVGLAGNYEQYFGPGTRLTVT.

This clone was detected only once. The V and J genes are TRBV11-2 and TRBJ1-1; D ambiguous. Trimming cost V 0 bases and J 11 bases, with 16 bases left between them. Germline values: CDR1 SGHAT, CDR2 FQNNGV. This CDR3 has 14 residues. CDR3: CASSLDSPHSGAFF. The DNA of the CDR3 is TGTGCCAGCAGCTTAGACTCCCCACATTCCGGGGCTTTCTTT.